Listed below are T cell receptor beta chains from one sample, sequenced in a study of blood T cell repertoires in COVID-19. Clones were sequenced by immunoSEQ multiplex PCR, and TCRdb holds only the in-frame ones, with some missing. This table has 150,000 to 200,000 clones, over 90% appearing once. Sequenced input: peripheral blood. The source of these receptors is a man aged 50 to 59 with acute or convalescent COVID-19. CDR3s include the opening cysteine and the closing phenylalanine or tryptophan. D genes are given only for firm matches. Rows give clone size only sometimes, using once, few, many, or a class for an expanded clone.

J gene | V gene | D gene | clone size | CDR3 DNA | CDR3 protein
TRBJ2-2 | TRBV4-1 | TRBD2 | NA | TGCGCCAGCAGCCAAGATGATAAAGCGGGAGCCGGGGAGCTGTTTTTT | CASSQDDKAGAGELFF
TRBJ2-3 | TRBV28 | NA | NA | TGTGCCAGCAGTCCCCATTCAGATACGCAGTATTTT | CASSPHSDTQYF
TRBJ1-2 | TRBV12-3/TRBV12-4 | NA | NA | TGTGCCAGCATCGCCGGGATCGGCTACACCTTC | CASIAGIGYTF
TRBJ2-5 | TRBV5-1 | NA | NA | TGCGCCAGCAGCTTGGAACCTAGCGAAAAGACCCAGTACTTC | CASSLEPSEKTQYF
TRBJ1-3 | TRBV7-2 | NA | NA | TGTGCCAGCAGCCTTCCGGGTCTTGGTGGAAACACCATATATTTT | CASSLPGLGGNTIYF
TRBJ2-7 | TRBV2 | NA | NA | TGTGCCAGCAGTGAAACCCTCCTCCGGGTATCCTACGAGCAGTACTTC | CASSETLLRVSYEQYF
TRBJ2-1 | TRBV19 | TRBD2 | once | TGTGCCAGTAGTATCGGGAGACTAGCGGGAAGCAATGAGCAGTTCTTC | CASSIGRLAGSNEQFF
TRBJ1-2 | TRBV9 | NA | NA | TGTGCCAGCAGCCCCCGGTGGGACTCCTATGGCTACACCTTC | CASSPRWDSYGYTF
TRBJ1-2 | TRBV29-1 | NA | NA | TGCAGCGTTGAAACTAGGGGGTATGGCTACACCTTC | CSVETRGYGYTF
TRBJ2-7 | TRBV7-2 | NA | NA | TGTGCCGGCAGCGTCTACAGGGACTACGAGCAGTACTTC | CAGSVYRDYEQYF
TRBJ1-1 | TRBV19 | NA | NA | TGTGCCAGTAAGCCCACAATGCCCGGGGGGACTGAAGCTTTCTTT | CASKPTMPGGTEAFF
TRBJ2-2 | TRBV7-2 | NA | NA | TGTGCCAGCAGCTTAGGGGGACACCCCGGGGAGCTGTTTTTT | CASSLGGHPGELFF
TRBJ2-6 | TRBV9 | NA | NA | TGTGCCAGCAGCCCACTACACTCTGGGGCCAACGTCCTGACTTTC | CASSPLHSGANVLTF
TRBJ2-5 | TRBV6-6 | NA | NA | TGTGCCAGCAGTTACGGGGCGAGGGAGGCCCAGTACTTC | CASSYGAREAQYF
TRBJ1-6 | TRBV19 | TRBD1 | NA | TGTGCCAGTACTCGGGACAGTAATTCACCCCTCCACTTT | CASTRDSNSPLHF
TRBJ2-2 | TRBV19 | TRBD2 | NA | TGTGCCAGTAGCCCTAGCGGGAGGATCGGCTGGACCGGGGAGCTGTTTTTT | CASSPSGRIGWTGELFF
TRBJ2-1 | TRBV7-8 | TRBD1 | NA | TGTGCCAGCAGCTTGACAGGGGGCACGGCCTACAATGAGCAGTTCTTC | CASSLTGGTAYNEQFF
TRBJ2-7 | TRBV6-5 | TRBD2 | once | TGTGCCAGCAGTCAGCGGGAGCACTACGAGCAGTACTTC | CASSQREHYEQYF
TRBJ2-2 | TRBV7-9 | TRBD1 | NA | TGTGCCAGCAGCTCCGGGACAGGGCGTCACACCGGGGAGCTGTTTTTT | CASSSGTGRHTGELFF
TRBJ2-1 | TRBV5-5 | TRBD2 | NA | TGTGCCAGCAGCTCAGGACTAGCGGCCTACAATGAGCAGTTCTTC | CASSSGLAAYNEQFF
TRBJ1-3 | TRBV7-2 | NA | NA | TGTGCCAGCAGCTTAGCCGGTCGGGAGCGGGGAAACACCATATATTTT | CASSLAGRERGNTIYF
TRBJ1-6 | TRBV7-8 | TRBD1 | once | TGTGCCAGCGCCGAGGACAGGGCCTATAATTCACCCCTCCACTTT | CASAEDRAYNSPLHF
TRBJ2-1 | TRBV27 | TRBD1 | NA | TGTGCCAGCAGTCCGGGACAGGGCAATGAGCAGTTCTTC | CASSPGQGNEQFF
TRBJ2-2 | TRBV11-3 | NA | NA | TGTGCCAGCAGGGTGCGGGACGGGGAGCTGTTTTTT | CASRVRDGELFF
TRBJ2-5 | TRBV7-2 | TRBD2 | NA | TGTGCCAGCAGCTTAGTTAGTCTAGCGGGCCAAGAGACCCAGTACTTC | CASSLVSLAGQETQYF
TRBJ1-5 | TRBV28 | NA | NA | TGTGCCAGCAGTTTGACGGGACACGGAAGGTCGGCCCAGCATTTT | CASSLTGHGRSAQHF
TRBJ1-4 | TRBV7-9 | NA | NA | TGTGCCAGCAGCAGGGTGTCGGCGGTTGTAACTTTT | CASSRVSAVVTF
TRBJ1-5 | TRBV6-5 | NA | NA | TGTGCCAGCAGCCCCGGGGGGGCGCGTCAGCCCCAGCATTTT | CASSPGGARQPQHF
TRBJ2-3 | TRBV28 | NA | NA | TGTGCCAGCAGGGGGCAGGCAGATACGCAGTATTTT | CASRGQADTQYF
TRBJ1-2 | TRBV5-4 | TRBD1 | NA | TGTGCCAGCAGCTTGGGACAGGGGAGGGGCTATGGCTACACCTTC | CASSLGQGRGYGYTF
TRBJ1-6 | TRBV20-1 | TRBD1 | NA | TGCAGTGCTAGTCGCCGGGACAGCTATAATTCACCCCTCCACTTT | CSASRRDSYNSPLHF
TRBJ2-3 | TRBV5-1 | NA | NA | TGCGCCAGCAGCTTAATGCAGGGAACCACAGATACGCAGTATTTT | CASSLMQGTTDTQYF
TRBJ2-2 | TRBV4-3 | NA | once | TGCGCCAGCAGCCAACCCGTCGGGGGGCGCTCGGACACCGGGGAGCTGTTTTTT | CASSQPVGGRSDTGELFF
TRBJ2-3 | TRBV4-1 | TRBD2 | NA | TGCGCCAGCAGCCAAGGCCTGGGGACTAGGGCCCCCACAGATACGCAGTATTTT | CASSQGLGTRAPTDTQYF
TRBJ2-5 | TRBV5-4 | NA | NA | TGTGCCAGCAGCTTGGAGCACAGCCAAGAGACCCAGTACTTC | CASSLEHSQETQYF
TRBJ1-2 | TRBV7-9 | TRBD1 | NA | TGTGCCAGCAGCTTAGAAGGGACAGGGGGCTCAGGGGGCTATGGCTACACCTTC | CASSLEGTGGSGGYGYTF
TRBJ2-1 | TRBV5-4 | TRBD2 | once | TGTGCCAGCGGGACTAGCGGGCATGAGCAGTTCTTC | CASGTSGHEQFF
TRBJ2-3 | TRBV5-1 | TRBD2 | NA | TGCGCCAGCAGCGTTCGGACTAGCGGGACCGCAGATACGCAGTATTTT | CASSVRTSGTADTQYF
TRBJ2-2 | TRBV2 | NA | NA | TGTGCCAGCGTGTTGAGGCCGGGGAACACCGGGGAGCTGTTTTTT | CASVLRPGNTGELFF
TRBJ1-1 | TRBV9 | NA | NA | TGTGCCAGCAGCGTAGGGGGGACGGGGGAAATTTGGACTGAAGCTTTCTTT | CASSVGGTGEIWTEAFF
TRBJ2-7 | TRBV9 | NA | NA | TGTGCCAGCAGCGTAGGGGGGGATACCTACGAGCAGTACTTC | CASSVGGDTYEQYF
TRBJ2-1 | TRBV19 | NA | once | TGTGCCAGTAGTCCTATCGAGGGAGTCTACAATGAGCAGTTCTTC | CASSPIEGVYNEQFF
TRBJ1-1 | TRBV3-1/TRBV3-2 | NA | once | TGTGCCAGCAGCCTTGGGCAGGGTACCGGGACTTCTGAAGCTTTCTTT | CASSLGQGTGTSEAFF
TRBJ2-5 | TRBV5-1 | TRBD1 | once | TGCGCCAGCGGAACAACAGACAGGGGAGAGACCCAGTACTTC | CASGTTDRGETQYF
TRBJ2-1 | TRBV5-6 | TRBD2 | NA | TGTGCCAGCAGCTTGGGTACTAGCGGTAGCTCCTACAATGAGCAGTTCTTC | CASSLGTSGSSYNEQFF
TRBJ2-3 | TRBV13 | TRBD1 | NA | TGTGCCAGCAGCGGACGTGATTGGGACAGGGGACGCGATACGCAGTATTTT | CASSGRDWDRGRDTQYF
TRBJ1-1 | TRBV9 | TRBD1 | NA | TGTGCCAGCAGCGTGGGACAGGGGACGGACACTGAAGCTTTCTTT | CASSVGQGTDTEAFF
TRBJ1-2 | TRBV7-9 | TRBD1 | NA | TGTGCCAGCAGCTTAGACAGGGGGGGCGGCTACACCTTC | CASSLDRGGGYTF
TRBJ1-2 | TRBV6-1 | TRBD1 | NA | TGTGCCAGCAGTGAATCCCGGACAGGGAAGAACTATGGCTACACCTTC | CASSESRTGKNYGYTF
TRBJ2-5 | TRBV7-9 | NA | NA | TGTGCCAGCAGCTCGGTCGAGACCCAGTACTTC | CASSSVETQYF
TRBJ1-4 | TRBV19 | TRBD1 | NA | TGTGCCAGTAGTTTCGGACAGGGTTTTGAAAAACTGTTTTTT | CASSFGQGFEKLFF
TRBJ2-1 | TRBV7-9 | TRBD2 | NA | TGTGCCAGCAGCTTATTGGGGACTAGCGGGAGATCGGTGTACAATGAGCAGTTCTTC | CASSLLGTSGRSVYNEQFF
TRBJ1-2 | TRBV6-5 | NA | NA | TGTGCCAGCAGAAGGGGGAGTAACGAAAACTATGGCTACACCTTC | CASRRGSNENYGYTF
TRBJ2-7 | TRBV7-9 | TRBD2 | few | TGTGCCAGCAGCTTAGAGGTTCTAGCGGGGTACGAGCAGTACTTC | CASSLEVLAGYEQYF
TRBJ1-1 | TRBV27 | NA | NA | TGTGCCAGCAGTGCCAGGTCTGACACTGAAGCTTTCTTT | CASSARSDTEAFF